A selection of T cell receptor beta chains follows, all from one sample in a study of cytomegalovirus exposure and HLA in healthy donors. The method was immunoSEQ multiplex PCR; TCRdb's version includes in-frame clones alone and lacks a portion of them. The sample records about 150,000 clones, less than 85% being singletons. What was sequenced was PBMCs. These receptors were collected from a man aged 18 to 30 in good health and CMV-seronegative. Each CDR3 is given with its conserved first and last residue. The D gene is left open where the match is weak. Not every row has a clone size; where given, it reads once, few, many or a size class.

j_gene,d_gene,abundance,len,v_gene,CDR3aa,CDR3nt
TRBJ2-3,TRBD2,NA,19,TRBV10-3,CAISVMGLAGQGGTDTQYF,TGTGCCATCAGCGTCATGGGACTAGCGGGACAAGGGGGCACAGATACGCAGTATTTT
TRBJ2-1,TRBD2,NA,13,TRBV10-3,CATNSGGHNEQFF,TGTGCCACCAATAGCGGGGGACACAATGAGCAGTTCTTC
TRBJ2-1,TRBD2,few,15,TRBV30,CAWSTPGLARNEQFF,TGTGCCTGGAGTACGCCGGGACTAGCGAGGAATGAGCAGTTCTTC
TRBJ1-4,NA,NA,14,TRBV4-1,CASSQDRTNEKLFF,TGCGCCAGCAGCCAAGATCGGACAAATGAAAAACTGTTTTTT
TRBJ2-7,TRBD1,NA,16,TRBV19,CASSAGAGTGGDEQYF,TGTGCCAGTAGTGCTGGTGCCGGGACAGGGGGCGACGAGCAGTACTTC
TRBJ1-2,TRBD1,NA,13,TRBV10-2,CASSWDRDYGYTF,TGCGCCAGCAGCTGGGACAGGGACTATGGCTACACCTTC
TRBJ2-7,NA,NA,11,TRBV11-3,CASSYGRGQYF,TGTGCCAGCAGTTACGGTCGTGGGCAGTACTTC
TRBJ2-1,NA,NA,17,TRBV4-3,CASSQDGATRSYNEQFF,TGCGCCAGCAGCCAAGATGGGGCTACACGCTCCTACAATGAGCAGTTCTTC
TRBJ1-1,NA,NA,15,TRBV5-1,CASSTSGTLGTEAFF,TGCGCCAGCAGCACTTCCGGGACACTAGGTACTGAAGCTTTCTTT
TRBJ2-2,NA,NA,12,TRBV27,CASNRGTGELFF,TGTGCCAGCAATCGGGGCACCGGGGAGCTGTTTTTT
TRBJ2-4,NA,NA,17,TRBV7-6,CASSPRDGILAKNIQYF,TGTGCCAGCAGCCCTAGAGACGGGATACTAGCCAAAAACATTCAGTACTTC
TRBJ2-7,NA,NA,12,TRBV29-1,CSVEGRAYEQYF,TGCAGCGTTGAGGGCAGGGCCTACGAGCAGTACTTC
TRBJ2-1,TRBD2,NA,15,TRBV29-1,CSSGTSGTSYNEQFF,TGCAGCTCGGGGACTAGCGGGACCTCCTACAATGAGCAGTTCTTC
TRBJ2-7,TRBD1,NA,15,TRBV5-4,CASSGTGGGHGEQYF,TGTGCCAGCAGCGGAACAGGGGGCGGGCATGGCGAGCAGTACTTC
TRBJ2-5,TRBD1,NA,11,TRBV29-1,CSVEGQGTIHF,TGCAGCGTTGAGGGACAGGGGACGATCCACTTC
TRBJ2-7,TRBD2,NA,16,TRBV5-5,CASTTLGTGGTYEQYF,TGTGCCAGCACCACCCTGGGAACGGGGGGGACCTACGAGCAGTACTTC
TRBJ2-5,NA,NA,12,TRBV10-2,CASEGNQETQYF,TGCGCCAGCGAGGGAAACCAAGAGACCCAGTACTTC
TRBJ2-3,TRBD1,NA,20,TRBV9,CASSTRDRGLGTTPRDTQYF,TGTGCCAGCAGCACGCGGGACAGGGGGCTGGGGACTACCCCCCGAGATACGCAGTATTTT
TRBJ2-5,NA,NA,14,TRBV9,CASSAPGTRETQYF,TGTGCCAGCAGCGCACCCGGGACTCGGGAGACCCAGTACTTC
TRBJ2-4,NA,NA,11,TRBV27,CASGPQGIQYF,TGTGCCAGCGGGCCCCAGGGCATTCAGTACTTC
TRBJ1-3,NA,NA,16,TRBV30,CAWGGQGPTSGNTIYF,TGTGCCTGGGGGGGCCAGGGTCCTACCTCTGGAAACACCATATATTTT
TRBJ2-7,TRBD2,NA,15,TRBV7-9,CASSTRGAGGHEQYF,TGTGCCAGCAGCACCCGCGGAGCGGGGGGCCACGAGCAGTACTTC
TRBJ1-5,NA,NA,15,TRBV7-8,CASSLGDPRGQPQHF,TGTGCCAGCAGCTTAGGAGATCCTAGGGGACAGCCCCAGCATTTT
TRBJ1-2,NA,once,15,TRBV2,CASSEARQGPVGYTF,TGTGCCAGCAGTGAAGCGCGTCAGGGGCCAGTAGGCTACACCTTC
TRBJ2-1,TRBD2,NA,16,TRBV6-4,CASSESPGGLYNEQFF,TGTGCCAGCAGTGAGTCTCCGGGAGGGCTCTACAATGAGCAGTTCTTC
TRBJ1-1,NA,NA,13,TRBV13,CASSLDPPAEAFF,TGTGCCAGCAGCTTAGACCCCCCGGCTGAAGCTTTCTTT
TRBJ1-5,NA,NA,17,TRBV7-3,CASSPVDRTKTNQPQHF,TGTGCCAGCAGCCCGGTGGACAGAACGAAAACCAATCAGCCCCAGCATTTT
TRBJ1-4,TRBD1,NA,19,TRBV5-1,CASSLEGAGPGGSTEKLFF,TGCGCCAGCAGCTTGGAGGGGGCCGGCCCAGGGGGCAGTACCGAAAAACTGTTTTTT
TRBJ1-1,TRBD1,NA,15,TRBV4-2,CASSQELTGRTEAFF,TGTGCCAGCAGCCAAGAACTGACAGGGAGGACTGAAGCTTTCTTT
TRBJ2-7,TRBD1,NA,14,TRBV7-9,CASSADRRTWKQYF,TGTGCCAGCAGCGCGGACAGGCGGACCTGGAAGCAGTACTTC